This T cell receptor beta chain was captured in a study of glioma-infiltrating T cells after dendritic cell vaccination. The CDR3 contains 15 residues. V shed 0 bases, J shed 3 bases, and the junction held 2 bases outside the gene matches. CDR1 and CDR2 (germline): SGHNT, YYREEE (reference sequence). The immunoSEQ assay amplified TCRB CDR3 from up to roughly 2 ug DNA. The data were produced by immunoSEQ multiplex PCR, yet TCRdb's version contains in-frame clones alone and is incomplete. The table includes 45,000 to 55,000 clones, about 85% detected once. V usage is TRBV5-4 and J usage is TRBJ2-5; TRBD2 matches at 10 bases. The origin of this receptor is a human donor with glioblastoma. This material consisted of blood, taken before dendritic cell vaccination. The CDR3 region is CASSLELAGKETQYF. CDR3 in DNA: TGTGCCAGCAGCTTGGAACTAGCGGGGAAAGAGACCCAGTACTTC.